A single sample gave rise to the 25 T cell receptor beta chains below, sequenced in a study of blood T cell repertoires in COVID-19. Sequencing was performed with immunoSEQ multiplex PCR; in TCRdb, only in-frame clones are kept and a portion is missing. Of more than 300,000 clones listed, 87% are singletons. The source material was peripheral blood. The receptors were sampled from a woman between 25 and 40 years old with COVID-19, enrolled during active disease.

The genes are TRBV9 and TRBJ1-3; unclear D gene. The CDR3 is made up of 16 amino acids. Per germline, CDR1 SGDLS and CDR2 YYNGEE. The V end was cut by 0 bases, the J end by 0 bases, with 10 bases between. The CDR3 DNA is TGTGCCAGCAGCGTAGTGCCACTCCACTCTGGAAACACCATATATTTT. Amino acids: CASSVVPLHSGNTIYF.

The chain joins TRBV6-1 to TRBJ2-1, with D perhaps TRBD1 (5 bases). The CDR3 spans 17 residues. V lost 4 bases to trimming and J lost 0 bases, with 16 bases between them. Per germline, CDR1 MNHNS and CDR2 SASEGT. The CDR3 bases are TGTGCCAGCAGTGGAACATCGACAGCGAGCTCCTACAATGAGCAGTTCTTC. Translation gives CASSGTSTASSYNEQFF.

The rearrangement joins TRBV30 to TRBJ1-1; 12 bases agree with TRBD1. CDR1 GTSNPN and CDR2 SVGIG come from the germline V gene (reference sequence). The CDR3 runs 15 residues. Trimming took 4 bases from V and 4 from J; bases not matched to a gene: 7. This CDR3 is CAWTGTGGLATEAFF. As DNA, the CDR3 is TGTGCCTGGACCGGGACAGGGGGCTTGGCCACTGAAGCTTTCTTT. Complete variable domain (other parts from reference TRBV30 and TRBJ1-1): SQTIHQWPATLVQPVGSPLSLECTVEGTSNPNLYWYRQAAGRGLQLLFYSVGIGQISSEVPQNLSASRPQDRQFILSSKKLLLSDSGFYLCAWTGTGGLATEAFFGQGTRLTVV.

V is TRBV6-6 and J is TRBJ2-7, with D maybe TRBD1 (5 bases). Germline V lookup: CDR1 MNHNY, CDR2 SVGAGI (reference sequence). This CDR3 contains 16 residues. The V gene lost 0 bases and the J gene lost 6 bases, with 18 bases spanning the gap. CDR3 sequence reads: CASSYSAATVTREQYF. CDR3 coding DNA: TGTGCCAGCAGTTACTCTGCGGCGACAGTCACCCGCGAGCAGTACTTC.

The chain joins TRBV2 to TRBJ1-2; no clear D. There are 12 residues in the CDR3. Germline V gives CDR1 SNHLY, CDR2 FYNNEI. Between the trimmed V and J ends, which lost 1 base and 8 bases, there was a span of 8 bases. CDR3 sequence: CASSEGTRGYTF. The CDR3 bases are TGTGCCAGCAGTGAAGGTACGAGAGGCTACACCTTC.

The chain is built from TRBV18 and TRBJ2-5; a possible D gene is TRBD1 (7 bases). The length of the CDR3 is 12 residues. Trimming stripped 8 bases from V and 5 bases from J, with 12 bases between. The germline V gene encodes CDR1 KGHSH and CDR2 LQKENI. CDR3 coding DNA: TGTGCCAGCACACAGGGGAGGGAGACCCAGTACTTC. Translating gives CASTQGRETQYF.

Here the CDR3 reads CASSPRGGNAQRISPLHF. CDR3 sequence (DNA): TGTGCCAGCAGCCCCCGAGGGGGAAACGCCCAGAGGATTTCACCCCTCCACTTT. The V call is TRBV11-2, the J call TRBJ1-6, with D perhaps matching TRBD1 (6 bases). The CDR3 consists of 18 residues. Trimming removed 5 bases at V and 9 bases at J, with 26 bases between. Germline V gene sequence: CDR1 SGHAT, CDR2 FQNNGV.

A few counts support this clone. This chain uses TRBV4-1 with TRBJ2-7; a weak D match, TRBD2 (5 bases). Germline lookup yields CDR1 MGHRA and CDR2 YSYEKL. There are 14 residues in the CDR3. V was cut by 5 bases and J by 1 base, with 12 bases left in between. This CDR3 reads CASSVLVASYEQYF. CDR3 nucleotides: TGCGCCAGCAGCGTACTAGTAGCGTCCTACGAGCAGTACTTC.

The chain couples TRBV6-2 or TRBV6-3 to TRBJ2-7; TRBD2 aligns across 11 bases. The CDR3 consists of 15 residues. V shed 2 bases, J shed 0 bases, and the junction held 0 bases outside the gene matches. The germline V gene encodes CDR1 MNHEY and CDR2 SVGEGT. As DNA, the CDR3 is TGTGCCAGCAGTTACGGACTAGCGGGCTCCTACGAGCAGTACTTC. Protein product: CASSYGLAGSYEQYF.

For this clone: Other DNA sequences in this sample translate to the same CDR3. This chain connects TRBV12-3 or TRBV12-4 to TRBJ2-2; D not certain. V was clipped by 2 bases and J by 2 bases, with 3 bases between them. CDR3 length: 13 amino acids. The CDR3 DNA follows: TGTGCCAGCAGTTTAAGCAACACCGGGGAGCTGTTTTTT. As protein: CASSLSNTGELFF.

In DNA form, the CDR3 reads TGCAGCGTTGATACGGGAGGGCCTTACAATGAGCAGTTCTTC. Its protein product is CSVDTGGPYNEQFF. V is TRBV29-1 and J is TRBJ2-1; 8 nucleotides align to TRBD2. The J segment lost 4 bases and the V segment lost 3 bases, leaving 5 bases of the junction unmatched. CDR1 and CDR2 (germline): SQVTM, ANQGSEA. CDR3 length: 14 amino acids.

The chain couples TRBV7-2 to TRBJ1-6; possible D gene TRBD1, 6 bases. Trimming took off 2 bases at V and 8 bases at J, with 19 bases between the two ends. Germline V gene sequence: CDR1 SGHTA, CDR2 FQGNSA. The CDR3 totals 17 residues. CDR3 sequence reads: CASSLLGKGVLDSPLHF. The CDR3 region has the DNA TGTGCCAGCAGCTTACTCGGAAAGGGGGTTTTGGATTCACCCCTCCACTTT.

The chain has TRBV2 and TRBJ2-7; 9 bases line up with TRBD1. The CDR3 runs 16 residues. V lost 11 bases to trimming and J lost 2 bases; unmatched junction nucleotides: 16. The germline V gene encodes CDR1 SNHLY and CDR2 FYNNEI. As DNA, the CDR3 is TGTGCCGGAGGGTCGGGCGGGGACAGGGACCCCTACGAGCAGTACTTC. It is translated as CAGGSGGDRDPYEQYF.

The chain couples TRBV19 to TRBJ2-2; 8 positions match TRBD2. Trimming removed 4 bases from V and 4 bases from J; junction bases left unmatched: 8. Germline V gene data show CDR1 as LNHDA and CDR2 as SQIVND (reference sequence). The CDR3 runs to 16 residues. The CDR3 reads CASSSGPGLVTGELFF. CDR3 bases: TGTGCCAGTAGTAGTGGTCCGGGACTAGTCACCGGGGAGCTGTTTTTT.

In regard to this clone: This CDR3 is also generated by other DNA sequences in the sample. V gene TRBV7-2 combines with J gene TRBJ2-2; tentative D call: TRBD1 (5 bases). The CDR3 totals 15 residues. Germline CDR1 and CDR2: SGHTA and FQGNSA. V was shortened by 1 base and J by 0 bases, with 6 bases between the two germline ends. The chain's CDR3 is CASSLGGANTGELFF. In DNA form, the CDR3 reads TGTGCCAGCAGCTTAGGGGGCGCGAACACCGGGGAGCTGTTTTTT.

This chain links TRBV5-1 with TRBJ2-3, with TRBD2 identical over 11 bases. The CDR3 runs to 16 residues. V dropped 4 bases and J dropped 2; count of bases not matched to a gene: 6. Per germline, CDR1 SGHRS and CDR2 YFSETQ. CDR3 bases: TGCGCCAGCAGCGGAATACTAGCGGGAGCCACAGATACGCAGTATTTT. Translated: CASSGILAGATDTQYF. The variable domain in full, with the rest retrieved from reference TRBV5-1 and TRBJ2-3, is KAGVTQTPRYLIKTRGQQVTLSCSPISGHRSVSWYQQTPGQGLQFLFEYFSETQRNKGNFPGRFSGRQFSNSRSEMNVSTLELGDSALYLCASSGILAGATDTQYFGPGTRLTVL.

This chain connects TRBV4-3 to TRBJ1-2; 7 bases are a match to TRBD1. The CDR3 consists of 15 residues. The V segment lost 0 bases and the J segment 8 bases; nucleotides outside the gene matches: 9. Germline loops: CDR1 LGHNA, CDR2 YSLEER. The CDR3 bases are TGCGCCAGCAGCCAAGAGAGGGGGCATTTCGGGGGCTACACCTTC. Protein: CASSQERGHFGGYTF.

V and J are TRBV21-1 and TRBJ2-1; TRBD2, the table's D call, lacks a check against the DNA. TRBV21-1 is designated a pseudogene. This CDR3 spans 11 amino acids. CDR3 nucleotide sequence: TGTGCCAGCAGCAAATGCGATGAGCAGTTCTTC. It yields the protein CASSKCDEQFF.

The J gene is TRBJ2-3, the V gene TRBV27; the D gene is possibly TRBD2 (6 bases). This CDR3 is built from 14 residues. Germline CDR1 is MNHEY and CDR2 is SMNVEV (reference sequence). Trimming pared 4 bases from V and 4 bases from J, leaving 12 bases between. CDR3 loop: CASSWGWGADTQYF. For the CDR3, the DNA is TGTGCCAGCAGTTGGGGGTGGGGGGCAGATACGCAGTATTTT.

This clone was counted a single time. V usage is TRBV15 and J usage is TRBJ1-3; D not resolved. The length of the CDR3 is 15 residues. Germline V CDR1 and CDR2: LNHNV, YYDKDF (reference sequence). Deletions cut 0 bases from V and 2 bases from J, with 8 bases between. CDR3 nucleotides: TGTGCCACCAGCAGAGATCCCTATACTGGAAACACCATATATTTT. This sequence encodes CATSRDPYTGNTIYF.

V and J are TRBV4-1 and TRBJ2-3; no definite D call. The V gene lost 0 bases and the J gene lost 6 bases, with 10 bases spanning the gap. CDR1 is MGHRA and CDR2 is YSYEKL in the germline V gene. This CDR3 has 14 residues. CDR3 region: CASSQEGLFDTQYF. The DNA of the CDR3 is TGCGCCAGCAGCCAAGAGGGCCTCTTTGATACGCAGTATTTT.

This clone has more than one count but fewer than ten. The rearrangement uses TRBV6-4 and TRBJ2-3; D is perhaps TRBD2 (6 bases). This CDR3 region has 15 residues. Germline CDR1 reads MRHNA; CDR2 reads SNTAGT. V dropped 0 bases and J dropped 1 base, with 8 bases sitting between them. The CDR3 spells CASSDSASGTDTQYF. The CDR3 nucleotides read TGTGCCAGCAGTGACTCGGCTAGCGGCACAGATACGCAGTATTTT.

The chain combines TRBV7-3 with TRBJ2-1; 10 nucleotides line up with TRBD1. The CDR3 length is 15 residues. CDR1 and CDR2 (germline): SGHTA, FQGTGA. The junction had 7 bases not matched to a gene; V was cut back by 1 base and J by 10 bases. The chain's CDR3 is CASSLSGQGGVEQFF. The CDR3, as DNA: TGTGCCAGCAGCTTAAGCGGACAGGGGGGAGTGGAGCAGTTCTTC. The variable domain in full, with the rest retrieved from reference TRBV7-3 and TRBJ2-1, is GAGVSQTPSNKVTEKGKYVELRCDPISGHTALYWYRQSLGQGPEFLIYFQGTGAADDSGLPNDRFFAVRPEGSVSTLKIQRTERGDSAVYLCASSLSGQGGVEQFFGPGTRLTVL.

The chain has TRBV3-1 (or the pseudogene TRBV3-2) and TRBJ2-7, with a tentative D call TRBD2 (5 bases). CDR1 and CDR2 from the germline V gene are LGHDT and YNNKEL (reference sequence). Trimming cost V 4 bases and J 3 bases, with 16 bases left between them. The CDR3 sequence is 15 residues long. This CDR3 is CASSLAPDSYYEQYF. The CDR3 nucleotides read TGTGCCAGCAGCCTCGCCCCGGACTCCTACTACGAGCAGTACTTC.

This chain connects TRBV7-8 to TRBJ1-6, with 10 bases fitting TRBD1. V dropped 4 bases and J dropped 11; count of bases not matched to a gene: 5. The CDR3 length is 14 residues. Germline CDR1 is SGHVS and CDR2 is FQNEAQ. As DNA, the CDR3 is TGTGCCAGCAGCTCGTGGGACAGGGGTGCACCCCTCCACTTT. Its protein product is CASSSWDRGAPLHF.